This T cell receptor (beta chain) emerged from a study of CD8 T cells in Susac syndrome. Study overall: There were about 6 sequenced Susac syndrome patients with active disease and about 8 in remission.

RNA totalling roughly 0.45 to 1 ug underwent reverse transcription with random hexamers. Amplification of TCR beta CDR3 used immunoSEQ multiplex PCR across 54 Vbeta and 13 Jbeta. TCRdb itself ran the immunoSEQ multiplex PCR reads through MiXCR, one entry per CDR3 protein. Among 80,000 or so distinct CDR3 sequences listed, more than 85% were seen once. TCR beta from blood CD8+ and CD4+ T cells was sequenced. Definite or probable Susac syndrome was diagnosed using recently defined diagnostic criteria. V shed 3 bases and J shed 0 bases, with 15 bases lying between them. The length of the CDR3 is 16 residues. Germline V gene sequence: CDR1 DFQATT, CDR2 SNEGSKA (reference sequence).

Sequencing input: CD4+ T cells from PBMCs. The V gene is TRBV20-1, the J gene TRBJ2-1; D is possibly TRBD2 (6 bases). The receptor was isolated from a human donor with Susac syndrome. The CDR3 bases are TGCAGTGCTAGTAAGGCGGGGAGGAGCTCCTACAATGAGCAGTTCTTC. Its translation: CSASKAGRSSYNEQFF.